The clone carrying this TCR beta chain was observed a few times. Its specificity is unknown. The data were obtained in a study of cytomegalovirus exposure and HLA in healthy donors. PCR used 60 Vbeta primers and 13 Jbeta primers. The repertoire was sequenced with immunoSEQ multiplex PCR; TCRdb's copy has only in-frame clones and lacks some. This table has roughly 110,000 clones, approximately 80% appearing once. Study-wide findings and caveats: Associated with cytomegalovirus, according to the listing, were some 180 TCR beta chains.

The CDR3 has 16 amino acids. Germline lookup yields CDR1 SEHNR and CDR2 FQNEAQ (reference sequence). After removal of 5 bases from V and 2 bases from J, the junction contained 5 bases not matched to a gene. Source material: PBMCs. The TCR was taken from a woman in her 30s in good health and CMV-seronegative. The genes are TRBV7-9 and TRBJ2-1; 11 bases match TRBD2. Here the CDR3 reads CASSGMTSGAYNEQFF. The CDR3 DNA reads as TGTGCCAGCAGCGGGATGACTAGCGGGGCCTACAATGAGCAGTTCTTC.